This T cell receptor (beta chain) was found in a study of read filtering for tumor transcriptome and immune sequencing. Overall study: Transcriptome libraries were built from DNase-treated RNA.

This clonotype was counted many times. Germline loops: CDR1 DFQATT, CDR2 SNEGSKA (reference sequence). This CDR3 contains 14 residues. Trimming removed 2 bases from V and 2 bases from J, with 9 bases in between. Molecular barcoded adaptors covering alpha/delta and beta/gamma chains were used on roughly 400 ng RNA. TCRdb re-called the reads through MiXCR, storing one row per CDR3 protein. Here the sample spans roughly 56,000 distinct CDR3 sequences, 15% to 25% being singletons. Sequenced material: a population of CD138-negative cells sorted from bone marrow. V usage is TRBV20-1 and J usage is TRBJ2-2; the D gene is possibly TRBD2 (6 bases). This TCR was sampled from a donor at least 40 years old with multiple myeloma. CDR3 coding DNA: TGCAGTGCTAGATGGACTACAAACACCGGGGAGCTGTTTTTT. Its translation is CSARWTTNTGELFF.